The T cell receptor beta chain under discussion was sequenced for a study of glioma-infiltrating T cells. Looked up from germline, CDR1 is SGHNT and CDR2 is YYREEE (reference sequence). CDR3 length: 13 residues. V was pared by 9 bases and J by 2 bases, with 15 bases between. Amplification of TCR alpha and beta CDR3 regions from RNA used iRepertoire nested multiplex PCR. In TCRdb, the multiplex PCR reads were re-called with MiXCR into one record per CDR3 protein. The top ten clones hold 15% of a sample with 100,000 to 150,000 distinct CDR3 sequences, 23% of them seen once. This receptor was identified in a human donor with low-grade glioma or glioblastoma, undergoing nonglioma brain surgery, or in good health (not recorded which). Sequencing was done on a sample of glioma tissue, nonneoplastic brain tissue, or PBMCs (not recorded which). V gene TRBV5-4 combines with J gene TRBJ2-7; D is tentatively TRBD1 or TRBD2 (6 bases each). CDR3 in DNA: TGTGCCATACAGACTAGGGGGACCTACGAGCAGTACTTC. Protein: CAIQTRGTYEQYF.